The clone carrying this TCR beta chain was observed once. This entry belongs to a study of blood T cell repertoires in COVID-19. The protocol was immunoSEQ multiplex PCR, while the TCRdb copy is restricted to in-frame clones and leaves out a portion. The sample records about 110,000 clones, just over 85% being singletons. The TCR comes from a human donor in a cohort sampled during active COVID-19. The sample was peripheral blood.

The DNA for the CDR3 is TGTGCCAGCAGTGAGGTCGGAGGCTACGAGCAGTACTTC. Residues: CASSEVGGYEQYF. This chain joins TRBV6-1 and TRBJ2-7; D might be TRBD2 (5 bases). The CDR3 loop spans 13 amino acids. Per germline, CDR1 MNHNS and CDR2 SASEGT. The ends were cut back, 3 bases at V and 3 bases at J, with 9 bases in the middle.